The T cell receptor beta chain under discussion was sequenced for a study of identical twins (dated by TCRdb to the mid-2010s). At the level of the whole study: To test whether fetal clonotypes persist, the study used deep sequencing on TCR alpha and beta repertoires from monozygotic twins, unrelated adults of various ages, and cord blood. Replicate twin experiments were performed at different times using different library preparation protocols to rule out contamination. General study outcomes and caveats: A weaker excess of twin sharing was found in beta out-of-frame sequences because the signal-to-noise ratio was lowered by fewer shared sequences. Invariant T cells such as MAIT and iNKT could partly confound zero-insertion analyses, though diverse VJ usage argued against this for most clonotypes. Recombination models systematically underestimated out-of-frame TCR alpha sharing in monozygotic twins but agreed with sharing between unrelated individuals. Fewer insertions were carried by abundant cord blood beta clonotypes, a similar but weaker trend appeared in young adult naive repertoires, and no such trend appeared in memory repertoires. Out-of-frame TCR alpha sequences shared between twins showed an excess of low generation-probability sequences compared with coincidental sharing between unrelated individuals. Because the same donors could not be followed over many years, the conclusions relied on cross-sectional statistical analysis.

Receptor libraries were prepared by 5' RACE. TCRdb shows the sequencer as Illumina HiSeq 2000. Template switching added a universal primer binding site, and the final cDNA carried a unique molecular identifier that allowed TCR cDNA molecules to be counted accurately. First-strand cDNA for TCR alpha and beta chains was synthesized from specific primers in the conserved constant-segment region. Each cDNA library was double barcoded, with a SMART-Mk sample barcode plus Illumina barcodes, to control for contamination. Two successive PCR steps introduced TruSeq adapter sequences along with Illumina sample barcodes. The TCR alpha and beta cDNA libraries were sequenced on the Illumina HiSeq platform using custom primers. Per the authors' processing: Raw reads were processed with MiGEC to extract unique molecular identifiers, and MiXCR was used to determine CDR3 positions. For each individual, recombination models were inferred using an EM algorithm with the repgenHMM and IGoR tools. The analysis of shared clonotypes was done with the tcR package in R, with sharing normalized by the product of cloneset sizes. To study raw recombination free of thymic and clonal selection effects, out-of-frame nonproductive sequences were analyzed. The raw public reads went through TCRdb reprocessing: fastp at Q25, MiXCR clone calling, in-frame beta chains kept. All rows with the same CDR3 protein become a single entry with the most common DNA and genes. The V and J calls follow TCRdb's processing rather than the paper's. Here the sample has hundreds of thousands of distinct CDR3 sequences; 6% to 6.5% occur a single time. The ten biggest clones cover roughly 1.6% of the sample.

From its cysteine to its phenylalanine, the CDR3 spans 14 amino acids. Of the read, only the CDR3 DNA is kept; its 42 bases are in frame from base 1. V and J lose 5 bases and 2 bases, and a span of 9 bases separates them. The germline V gene (reference sequence) gives CDR1 as MNHEY and CDR2 as SMNVEV. This clonotype was counted ten times or more. Its antigen target is currently unknown. Base qualities were left out, and no much larger clone turns up one base away. Every donor in the study was a healthy Caucasian. Three unrelated non-twin adults were also sequenced: a male aged 18 to 30, a male aged 50 to 59 and a female aged 50 to 59. Using Miltenyi CD45RO+ enrichment and human naive T-cell isolation kits, memory (CD45RO+) and naive T cells were isolated from PBMC.

The chain is made from TRBV27 and TRBJ2-2; tentative D gene TRBD1, with 5 bases matching. The sample was naive T cells sorted from blood. The cell subset or site label for this specimen denotes: cells isolated with a human naive T-cell isolation kit. The sequence was collected from a man between 18 and 35 years old in good health. The CDR3 here reads CASSRTINTGELFF. The base sequence is TGTGCCAGCAGTCGGACAATCAACACCGGGGAGCTGTTTTTT.